These 22 T cell receptor beta chains share one sample of origin, sequenced in a study of regulatory T cells in long-lasting Graves disease. The time point is: newly diagnosed GD, antithyroid drugs for less than 3 months. PBMC-extracted RNA yielded the TCR library. For TCR beta, libraries came from iRepertoire HTBI primers and Arm-PCR of CDR3 regions. TCRdb analysed the multiplex PCR reads with MiXCR anew, one entry per CDR3 protein. This table holds roughly 560,000 distinct CDR3 sequences, around 15% found once. The sample also formed part of further work on T cells in Graves' hyperthyroidism and ophthalmopathy.

Sequencing used peripheral blood mononuclear cells (PBMCs), obtained at new diagnosis, from a patient treated with antithyroid drugs. The receptors shown here come from a woman in her forties or fifties with Graves disease.

The chain couples TRBV4-1 to TRBJ1-5; D gene ambiguous. This CDR3 spans 15 amino acids. V lost 3 bases and J 2 bases, leaving 11 bases between the germline ends. Per germline, CDR1 MGHRA and CDR2 YSYEKL. CDR3: CASSQQDGGNQPQHF. For the CDR3, the DNA is TGCGCCAGCAGCCAGCAGGACGGTGGCAATCAGCCCCAGCATTTT.

The chain links TRBV12-3 or TRBV12-4 to TRBJ2-5, with TRBD1 matching 8 bases. The CDR3 has 14 amino acids. V was clipped by 6 bases and J by 2 bases; unmatched bases: 5. The CDR3 sequence: CASRTRDRQETQYF. The CDR3 DNA sequence: TGTGCCAGCAGGACCCGGGACAGGCAAGAGACCCAGTACTTC.

At least ten counts were recorded for this clonotype. The chain couples TRBV5-1 to TRBJ2-5; D is unclear. CDR3 length equals 12 residues. From germline, CDR1 is SGHRS and CDR2 YFSETQ. Trimming pared 1 base from V and 4 bases from J, leaving 5 bases between. In nucleotides, the CDR3 is TGCGCCAGCAGCTTGCAGGCAGAGACCCAGTACTTC. This codes for CASSLQAETQYF.

The chain links TRBV11-3 to TRBJ1-1; weak D call: TRBD1 (5 bases). Per germline, CDR1 SGHNT and CDR2 YENEEA. CDR3 length: 16 amino acids. V was pared by 5 bases and J by 1 base, with 17 bases between. Here the CDR3 DNA reads TGTGCCAGCAGCACACGACTGGGGGTGGGGAACACTGAAGCTTTCTTT. This codes for CASSTRLGVGNTEAFF.

The rearrangement uses TRBV7-2 and TRBJ1-2; possibly TRBD1 for D (5 bases). CDR1 is SGHTA, CDR2 FQGNSA, per germline. Trimming removed 5 bases at V and 7 bases at J, with 23 bases between. This CDR3 region has 16 residues. The CDR3 is CASSLGGQGTVSGYTF. The CDR3 bases are TGTGCCAGCAGCCTAGGAGGGCAGGGCACGGTCTCTGGCTACACCTTC.

The chain combines TRBV7-9 with TRBJ2-3; D unresolved. Germline values: CDR1 SEHNR, CDR2 FQNEAQ (reference sequence). The CDR3 loop spans 12 amino acids. V lost 7 bases to trimming and J lost 6 bases, with 11 bases between them. In DNA, the CDR3 is TGTGCCAGCACCCGGACCGAGGATACGCAGTATTTT. Translation: CASTRTEDTQYF.

The chain employs TRBV20-1 and TRBJ2-6; TRBD1 aligns across 10 bases. Germline CDR1 and CDR2: DFQATT and SNEGSKA (reference sequence). V was clipped by 5 bases and J by 0 bases; unmatched bases: 4. The CDR3 runs to 16 residues. The DNA for the CDR3 is TGCAGTGCTCCGGGACAGGGGATCTCTGGGGCCAACGTCCTGACTTTC. Translating it yields CSAPGQGISGANVLTF.

This chain connects TRBV29-1 to TRBJ2-7; D possibly matches TRBD1 or TRBD2 (6 bases each). The V and J ends lost 3 bases and 6 bases respectively, with 12 bases between them. The CDR3 consists of 12 residues. Germline-derived CDR1 and CDR2 are SQVTM and ANQGSEA. The CDR3 nucleotides are TGCAGCGTTGATGAGGGGGGTCTCGAGCAGTACTTC. It yields the protein CSVDEGGLEQYF.

The CDR3 loop is CASSWDGLSTDTQYF. For the CDR3, the DNA is TGTGCCAGCAGCTGGGACGGGCTTAGCACAGATACGCAGTATTTT. The chain combines TRBV12-3 or TRBV12-4 with TRBJ2-3; D could derive from TRBD1 or TRBD2 (5 bases each). Trimming took off 6 bases at V and 0 bases at J, with 13 bases between the two ends. CDR3 length: 15 residues.

The chain carries TRBV5-1 and TRBJ2-3, with D unresolved. Germline values: CDR1 SGHRS, CDR2 YFSETQ. V dropped 2 bases and J dropped 1 base, with 11 bases sitting between them. The CDR3 is 15 amino acids. The CDR3 nucleotides read TGCGCCAGCAGCTTCTTCGGGCCCGGCACAGATACGCAGTATTTT. It yields the protein CASSFFGPGTDTQYF.

The chain employs TRBV6-1 and TRBJ1-6; a weak D match, TRBD1 (6 bases). The CDR3 is made up of 13 amino acids. Trimming shortened V by 6 bases and J by 7 bases, and 10 bases separated the two germline ends. The germline CDR1 and CDR2 sequences are MNHNS and SASEGT. CDR3 nucleotides: TGTGCCAGCAGACAGGGTATGAATTCACCCCTCCACTTT. Protein: CASRQGMNSPLHF.

This clonotype was observed many times. The gene calls are TRBV3-1 and TRBJ1-2, with D perhaps matching TRBD1 (5 bases). The V gene's germline CDR1 is LGHDT and CDR2 YNNKEL (reference sequence). Trimming shortened V by 4 bases and J by 4 bases, and 13 bases separated the two germline ends. The CDR3 totals 14 residues. CDR3 sequence reads: CASSRRGDGYGYTF. Here the CDR3 DNA reads TGTGCCAGCAGCCGGAGGGGCGACGGCTATGGCTACACCTTC.

In its sample, this clonotype was seen many times. The V call is TRBV12-3 or TRBV12-4, the J call TRBJ2-5; D ambiguous. This CDR3 is built from 13 residues. Trimming cost V 3 bases and J 5 bases, with 10 bases left between them. The CDR3 DNA reads as TGTGCCAGCAGTTTGTCTCCCGGTGAGACCCAGTACTTC. Translating it yields CASSLSPGETQYF.

About this clonotype: This may arise from a read error, as a much more abundant clone is one base away. The CDR3 sequence: CASGPAESNQPQHF. For the CDR3, the DNA is TGTGCCAGCGGCCCGGCAGAGAGCAATCAGCCCCAGCATTTT. The V call is TRBV3-1, the J call TRBJ1-5; D gene ambiguous. V dropped 8 bases and J dropped 1 base, with 12 bases sitting between them. Per the germline V gene, CDR1 is LGHDT and CDR2 is YNNKEL (reference sequence). The CDR3 spans 14 residues.

This clonotype was counted a few times. The J gene is TRBJ2-3, the V gene TRBV11-2; D is possibly TRBD1 or TRBD2 (5 bases each). Trimming removed 6 bases at V and 1 base at J, with 14 bases between. This CDR3 region has 15 residues. Germline CDR1 is SGHAT and CDR2 is FQNNGV. The CDR3 is CASRWGRGGTDTQYF. CDR3 DNA: TGTGCCAGCAGATGGGGCCGGGGCGGCACAGATACGCAGTATTTT. Drawing the rest from reference TRBV11-2 and TRBJ2-3, the complete variable domain is EAGVAQSPRYKIIEKRQSVAFWCNPISGHATLYWYQQILGQGPKLLIQFQNNGVVDDSQLPKDRFSAERLKGVDSTLKIQPAKLEDSAVYLCASRWGRGGTDTQYFGPGTRLTVL.

This clonotype was recorded many times. The chain carries TRBV4-1 and TRBJ2-1; perhaps TRBD1 as D (7 bases). The V end lost 4 bases, the J end lost 8 bases, and 18 bases lay between the germline ends. Germline V lookup: CDR1 MGHRA, CDR2 YSYEKL. The CDR3 sequence is 15 residues long. The DNA of the CDR3 is TGCGCCAGCAGCCGGCAAGGAGGGGGCCGCGATGAGCAGTTCTTC. This translates into CASSRQGGGRDEQFF.

This clonotype was observed many times. The chain links TRBV6-1 to TRBJ1-2; TRBD1 might be the D (5 bases). From germline, CDR1 is MNHNS and CDR2 SASEGT. This CDR3 contains 16 residues. V lost 5 bases and J lost 2, with 18 bases in between. Here the CDR3 reads CASSLSPGTVNYGYTF. CDR3 in DNA: TGTGCCAGCAGTCTTAGTCCCGGGACGGTAAACTATGGCTACACCTTC.

This clonotype occurred a few times. The V call is TRBV5-4, the J call TRBJ2-3, with D perhaps matching TRBD2 (6 bases). V lost 3 bases to trimming and J lost 2 bases, with 10 bases between them. The CDR3 extends over 14 amino acids. CDR1 and CDR2 from the germline V gene are SGHNT and YYREEE (reference sequence). The CDR3: CASSSGGNTDTQYF. For the CDR3, the DNA is TGTGCCAGCAGCTCTGGGGGGAACACAGATACGCAGTATTTT.

In its sample, this clonotype was seen many times. The chain has TRBV12-3 or TRBV12-4 and TRBJ1-4; the D gene is possibly TRBD1 (5 bases). Trimming took off 6 bases at V and 0 bases at J, with 14 bases between the two ends. The CDR3 contains 16 residues. This CDR3 reads CASRAGLFATNEKLFF. Here the CDR3 DNA reads TGTGCCAGCAGAGCAGGGTTGTTTGCAACTAATGAAAAACTGTTTTTT.

J is TRBJ1-6 and V is TRBV7-8; D is unclear. Trimming removed 0 bases at V and 6 bases at J, with 12 bases between. The CDR3 loop spans 16 amino acids. Germline V CDR1 and CDR2: SGHVS, FQNEAQ. The CDR3 here is CASSLALSSSNSPLHF. The CDR3 coding sequence is TGTGCCAGCAGCTTAGCCCTCTCCAGCTCTAATTCACCCCTCCACTTT.

To note about this clonotype: This could be a read error, since a much larger clone is one nucleotide away. The V and J genes are TRBV3-1 and TRBJ1-5, with D perhaps matching TRBD1 (5 bases). Trimming cost V 1 base and J 6 bases, with 16 bases left between them. The CDR3 runs to 16 residues. Germline V gene sequence: CDR1 LGHDT, CDR2 YNNKEL (reference sequence). CDR3 DNA: TGTGCCAGCAGCCAAGGGCCCCAGGGCGTTGGTCAGCCCCAGCATTTT. Protein: CASSQGPQGVGQPQHF.

This chain uses TRBV5-1 with TRBJ1-2, with 7 positions matching TRBD1. The CDR3 is made up of 16 amino acids. Looked up from germline, CDR1 is SGHRS and CDR2 is YFSETQ. With 4 bases clipped from V and 5 bases from J, the junction kept 14 bases outside the gene matches. The chain's CDR3 is CASSPPQDRSLYGYTF. DNA of the CDR3: TGCGCCAGCAGCCCCCCCCAGGACAGGAGCCTTTATGGCTACACCTTC.